These T cell receptor beta chains were read from a single sample in a study of early T cells in non-severe SARS-CoV-2 infection. MiXCR, run by TCRdb on the 5' RACE reads, gives a single entry per CDR3 protein. Seen here are nearly 95,000 distinct CDR3 sequences, roughly 15% observed once, and the top ten hold approximately 5.1%. The sequenced sample was whole blood, obtained at baseline. The receptors shown here come from an adult who was a healthcare worker with PCR-confirmed SARS-CoV-2 infection or an uninfected control (not recorded which). The CDR3 runs from the conserved cysteine through the conserved F or W. A D gene is named only where the DNA matches it firmly. Clone size appears in some rows only: once, few, many, or a class for an expanded clone.

v_gene: TRBV18
abundance: many
d_gene: TRBD1
j_gene: TRBJ2-1
CDR3aa: CASSRRQGNEQFF
CDR3nt: TGTGCCAGCTCACGTAGACAGGGGAATGAGCAGTTCTTC

v_gene: TRBV6-2/TRBV6-3
abundance: few
d_gene: TRBD2
j_gene: TRBJ2-1
CDR3aa: CASSPYSGNNEQFF
CDR3nt: TGTGCCAGCAGTCCTTATAGCGGGAACAATGAGCAGTTCTTC

v_gene: TRBV7-7
abundance: .
d_gene: .
j_gene: TRBJ2-5
CDR3aa: CASSLSPLETQYF
CDR3nt: TGTGCCAGCAGCTTATCTCCATTGGAGACCCAGTACTTC

v_gene: TRBV10-3
abundance: few
d_gene: TRBD1
j_gene: TRBJ2-4
CDR3aa: CAISGDRDLLNIQYF
CDR3nt: TGTGCCATCAGTGGTGACAGGGACCTGTTAAACATTCAGTACTTC

v_gene: TRBV7-8
abundance: many
d_gene: .
j_gene: TRBJ2-1
CDR3aa: CASSLFGNEQFF
CDR3nt: TGTGCCAGCAGCTTATTTGGCAATGAGCAGTTCTTC

v_gene: TRBV12-3/TRBV12-4
abundance: medium-sized
d_gene: .
j_gene: TRBJ2-5
CDR3aa: CASSLQETQYF
CDR3nt: TGTGCCAGCAGCTTACAGGAGACCCAGTACTTC

v_gene: TRBV10-3
abundance: few
d_gene: .
j_gene: TRBJ2-3
CDR3aa: CAISPGSGTQYF
CDR3nt: TGTGCCATCAGCCCCGGGAGTGGTACGCAGTATTTT

v_gene: TRBV4-3
abundance: few
d_gene: .
j_gene: TRBJ2-3
CDR3aa: CASSQAGPQITDTQYF
CDR3nt: TGCGCCAGCAGCCAAGCCGGCCCACAGATCACAGATACGCAGTATTTT

v_gene: TRBV27
abundance: .
d_gene: TRBD2
j_gene: TRBJ2-7
CDR3aa: CASSPLLAVEGEQYF
CDR3nt: TGTGCCAGCAGTCCCCTACTAGCGGTCGAGGGCGAGCAGTACTTC

v_gene: TRBV20-1
abundance: .
d_gene: .
j_gene: TRBJ2-7
CDR3aa: CSANKLESVFEQYF
CDR3nt: TGCAGTGCAAACAAACTGGAGTCGGTATTCGAGCAGTACTTC

v_gene: TRBV20-1
abundance: .
d_gene: .
j_gene: TRBJ2-3
CDR3aa: CSATYWGTSRDTQYF
CDR3nt: TGCAGTGCTACCTATTGGGGAACGTCGAGAGATACGCAGTATTTT

v_gene: TRBV4-2
abundance: .
d_gene: .
j_gene: TRBJ1-5
CDR3aa: CASSQEDSGQGNQPQHF
CDR3nt: TGTGCCAGCAGCCAAGAAGACTCCGGCCAGGGCAATCAGCCCCAGCATTTT

v_gene: TRBV19
abundance: .
d_gene: .
j_gene: TRBJ1-5
CDR3aa: CDSSRTDLNQPQHF
CDR3nt: TGTGACAGTAGCCGGACGGATTTGAATCAGCCCCAGCATTTT

v_gene: TRBV20-1
abundance: many
d_gene: .
j_gene: TRBJ2-3
CDR3aa: CSARDFTDTQYF
CDR3nt: TGCAGTGCTAGAGACTTCACAGATACGCAGTATTTT

v_gene: TRBV7-2
abundance: few
d_gene: .
j_gene: TRBJ1-4
CDR3aa: CASSLGGAEKLFF
CDR3nt: TGTGCCAGCAGCTTAGGGGGCGCGGAAAAACTGTTTTTT

v_gene: TRBV7-9
abundance: few
d_gene: .
j_gene: TRBJ1-2
CDR3aa: CASSLAKLVGRQNYGYTF
CDR3nt: TGTGCCAGCAGCTTAGCCAAGCTGGTTGGGAGGCAGAACTATGGCTACACCTTC

v_gene: TRBV3-1
abundance: .
d_gene: .
j_gene: TRBJ1-4
CDR3aa: CASSQGKTTNEKLFF
CDR3nt: TGTGCCAGCAGCCAAGGGAAAACAACTAATGAAAAACTGTTTTTT

v_gene: TRBV7-6
abundance: .
d_gene: .
j_gene: TRBJ2-7
CDR3aa: CASSSRYSRTSYEQYF
CDR3nt: TGTGCCAGCAGCTCGAGATACTCTAGGACTTCCTACGAGCAGTACTTC

v_gene: TRBV5-1
abundance: .
d_gene: .
j_gene: TRBJ2-1
CDR3aa: CASSDFSGQANEQFF
CDR3nt: TGCGCCAGCAGTGACTTTAGCGGTCAGGCCAATGAGCAGTTCTTC

v_gene: TRBV11-2
abundance: few
d_gene: TRBD1
j_gene: TRBJ2-1
CDR3aa: CASNYDRVKWYEQFF
CDR3nt: TGTGCCAGCAACTATGACAGGGTGAAGTGGTATGAGCAGTTCTTC

v_gene: TRBV7-2
abundance: few
d_gene: .
j_gene: TRBJ2-1
CDR3aa: CASSLGSSHNEQFF
CDR3nt: TGTGCCAGCAGCTTAGGTAGTTCCCACAATGAGCAGTTCTTC

v_gene: TRBV5-4
abundance: many
d_gene: .
j_gene: TRBJ1-5
CDR3aa: CASSLYGDGQPQHF
CDR3nt: TGTGCCAGCAGCTTGTACGGGGACGGTCAGCCCCAGCATTTT

v_gene: TRBV4-2
abundance: .
d_gene: .
j_gene: TRBJ1-3
CDR3aa: CASSQDFPGGNTIYF
CDR3nt: TGTGCCAGCAGCCAAGATTTCCCTGGTGGAAACACCATATATTTT

v_gene: TRBV20-1
abundance: .
d_gene: TRBD2
j_gene: TRBJ2-7
CDR3aa: CSARVAGGGDEQYF
CDR3nt: TGCAGTGCTAGAGTGGCGGGGGGAGGTGACGAGCAGTACTTC

v_gene: TRBV20-1
abundance: .
d_gene: .
j_gene: TRBJ1-4
CDR3aa: CSANSGNEKLFF
CDR3nt: TGCAGTGCTAACAGTGGGAATGAAAAACTGTTTTTT

v_gene: TRBV28
abundance: .
d_gene: .
j_gene: TRBJ2-2
CDR3aa: CASSFMGGELFF
CDR3nt: TGTGCCAGCAGCTTTATGGGCGGGGAGCTGTTTTTT